These 4 T cell receptor beta chains were all obtained from the same sample, sequenced in a study of response to subunit inactivated influenza vaccine. Each CDR3 protein gets one entry after TCRdb re-called the RT-PCR reads with MiXCR. The table lists around 570,000 distinct CDR3 sequences, around 8% of them singletons. The input for sequencing was PBMCs from blood, taken about 24 months after vaccination. These receptors came from a man aged 45 to 70 who received an inactivated influenza vaccine.

The V gene is TRBV6-1, the J gene TRBJ2-3; unclear D gene. The V end was cut by 4 bases, the J end by 6 bases, with 11 bases between. This CDR3 comprises 13 residues. CDR1 is MNHNS, CDR2 SASEGT, per germline. This chain's CDR3 is CASSVGDGDTQYF. CDR3 nucleotides: TGTGCCAGCAGTGTCGGTGATGGCGATACGCAGTATTTT.

This clonotype was picked up a small number of times. A read error is likely, as this CDR3 ends without the conserved phenylalanine or tryptophan. The chain recombines TRBV5-1 with TRBJ1-1, with 8 bases matching TRBD1. Germline lookup yields CDR1 SGHRS and CDR2 YFSETQ. V was pared by 4 bases and J by 0 bases, with 2 bases of the junction left unmatched. The CDR3 sequence is 14 residues long. The DNA of the CDR3 is TGCGCCAGCAGCGAGGACAGGGTGAACACTGAAGCTTTCCTT. Its protein is CASSEDRVNTEAFL.

This clonotype was observed a handful of times. This chain uses TRBV20-1 with TRBJ2-7, with D perhaps TRBD2 (6 bases). The V end was cut by 6 bases, the J end by 4 bases, with 19 bases between. Germline lookup yields CDR1 DFQATT and CDR2 SNEGSKA (reference sequence). The CDR3 has 14 residues. CDR3 protein: CSARDQREQYEQYF. CDR3 nucleotides: TGCAGTGCCCGGGACCAACGGGAGCAGTACGAGCAGTACTTC.

This clonotype has more than one count but fewer than ten. The chain joins TRBV4-3 to TRBJ1-1; weak D call: TRBD1 (6 bases). Germline CDR1 LGHNA, CDR2 YSLEER. This CDR3 is 14 amino acids long. With 2 bases removed from V and 5 bases from J, the gap between germline ends came to 12 bases. CDR3 nucleotides: TGCGCCAGCAGCCAATCCTACAGGGTTACTGAAGCTTTCTTT. It is translated as CASSQSYRVTEAFF.